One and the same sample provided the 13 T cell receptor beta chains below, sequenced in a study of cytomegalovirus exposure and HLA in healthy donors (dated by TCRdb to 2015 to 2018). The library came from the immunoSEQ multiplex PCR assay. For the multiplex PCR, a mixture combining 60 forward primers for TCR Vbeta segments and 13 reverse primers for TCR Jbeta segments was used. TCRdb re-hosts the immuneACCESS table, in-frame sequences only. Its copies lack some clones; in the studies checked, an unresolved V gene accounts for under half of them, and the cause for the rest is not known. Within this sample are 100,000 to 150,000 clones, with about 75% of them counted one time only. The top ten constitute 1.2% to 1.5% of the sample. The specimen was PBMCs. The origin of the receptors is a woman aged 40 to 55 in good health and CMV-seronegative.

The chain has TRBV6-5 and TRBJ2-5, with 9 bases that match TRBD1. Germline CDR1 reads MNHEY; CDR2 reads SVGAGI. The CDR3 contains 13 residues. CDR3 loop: CSTKQGAWETQYF. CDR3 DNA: TGTTCTACGAAACAGGGGGCTTGGGAGACCCAGTACTTC.

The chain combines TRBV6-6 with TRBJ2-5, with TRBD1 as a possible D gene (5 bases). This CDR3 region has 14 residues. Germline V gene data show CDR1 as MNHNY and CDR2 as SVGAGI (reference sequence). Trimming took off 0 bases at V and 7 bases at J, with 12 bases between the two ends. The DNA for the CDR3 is TGTGCCAGCAGTTACTCGAGTGAGCAGGGGACCCAGTACTTC. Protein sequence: CASSYSSEQGTQYF.

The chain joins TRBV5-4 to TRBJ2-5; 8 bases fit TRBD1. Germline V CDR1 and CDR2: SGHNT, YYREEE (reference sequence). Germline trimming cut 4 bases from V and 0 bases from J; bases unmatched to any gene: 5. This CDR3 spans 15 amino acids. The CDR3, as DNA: TGTGCCAGCAGCCCCCCAGGGGGCCACCAAGAGACCCAGTACTTC. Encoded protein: CASSPPGGHQETQYF. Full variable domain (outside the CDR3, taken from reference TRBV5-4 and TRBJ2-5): ETGVTQSPTHLIKTRGQQVTLRCSSQSGHNTVSWYQQALGQGPQFIFQYYREEENGRGNFPPRFSGLQFPNYSSELNVNALELDDSALYLCASSPPGGHQETQYFGPGTRLLVL.

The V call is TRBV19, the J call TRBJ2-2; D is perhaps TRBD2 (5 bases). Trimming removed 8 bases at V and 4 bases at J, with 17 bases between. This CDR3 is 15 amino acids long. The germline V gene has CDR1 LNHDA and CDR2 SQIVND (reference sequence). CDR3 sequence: CASHRSSGSTGELFF. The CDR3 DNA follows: TGTGCCAGTCATAGATCGTCTGGGAGCACCGGGGAGCTGTTTTTT.

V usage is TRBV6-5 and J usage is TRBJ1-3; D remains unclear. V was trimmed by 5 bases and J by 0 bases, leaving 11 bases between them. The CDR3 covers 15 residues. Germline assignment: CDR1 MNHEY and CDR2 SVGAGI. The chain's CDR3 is CASSAQLPSGNTIYF. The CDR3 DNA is TGTGCCAGCAGTGCCCAGTTGCCCTCTGGAAACACCATATATTTT.

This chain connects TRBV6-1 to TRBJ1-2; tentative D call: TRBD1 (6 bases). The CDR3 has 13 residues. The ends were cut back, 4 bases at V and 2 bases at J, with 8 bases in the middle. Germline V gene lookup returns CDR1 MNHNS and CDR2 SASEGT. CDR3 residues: CASSVQGNYGYTF. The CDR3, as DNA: TGTGCCAGCAGTGTGCAGGGGAACTATGGCTACACCTTC.

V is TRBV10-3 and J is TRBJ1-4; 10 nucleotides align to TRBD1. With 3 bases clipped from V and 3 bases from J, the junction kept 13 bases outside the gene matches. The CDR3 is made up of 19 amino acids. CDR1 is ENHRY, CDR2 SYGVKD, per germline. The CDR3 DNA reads TGTGCCATCAGTGATAGTATCGGGACAGGGGATTTATCTAATGAAAAACTGTTTTTT. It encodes CAISDSIGTGDLSNEKLFF.

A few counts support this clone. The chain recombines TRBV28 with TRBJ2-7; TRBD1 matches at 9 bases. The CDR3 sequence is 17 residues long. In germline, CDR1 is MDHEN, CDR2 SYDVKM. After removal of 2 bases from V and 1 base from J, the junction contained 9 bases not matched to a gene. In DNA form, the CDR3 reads TGTGCCAGCAGTTTAGGAGGGACAGGGACATTTTCCTACGAGCAGTACTTC. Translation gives CASSLGGTGTFSYEQYF.

The CDR3 nucleotides are TGTGCCAGCAGCTCCGAAGGAAGGAGAACTAACTATGGCTACACCTTC. Translated, it gives CASSSEGRRTNYGYTF. The chain recombines TRBV7-2 with TRBJ1-2, with D hard to call. The CDR3 is 16 amino acids. Germline V gives CDR1 SGHTA, CDR2 FQGNSA. V lost 4 bases and J lost 0, with 15 bases in between. Filled out from reference TRBV7-2 and TRBJ1-2, the complete variable domain reads GAGVSQSPSNKVTEKGKDVELRCDPISGHTALYWYRQSLGQGLEFLIYFQGNSAPDKSGLPSDRFSAERTGGSVSTLTIQRTQQEDSAVYLCASSSEGRRTNYGYTFGSGTRLTVV.

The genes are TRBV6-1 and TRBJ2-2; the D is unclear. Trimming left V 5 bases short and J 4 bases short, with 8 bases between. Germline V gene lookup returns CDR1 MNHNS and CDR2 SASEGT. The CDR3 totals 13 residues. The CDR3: CASSRTSTGELFF. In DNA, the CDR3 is TGTGCCAGCAGTCGCACAAGCACCGGGGAGCTGTTTTTT.

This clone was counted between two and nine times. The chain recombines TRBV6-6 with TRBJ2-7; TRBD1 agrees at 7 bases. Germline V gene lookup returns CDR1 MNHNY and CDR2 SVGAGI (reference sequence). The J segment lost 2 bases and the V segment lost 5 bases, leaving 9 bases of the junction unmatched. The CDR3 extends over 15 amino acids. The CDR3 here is CASSGPRGQAYEQYF. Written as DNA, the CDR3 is TGTGCCAGCAGTGGACCTAGAGGACAGGCCTACGAGCAGTACTTC.

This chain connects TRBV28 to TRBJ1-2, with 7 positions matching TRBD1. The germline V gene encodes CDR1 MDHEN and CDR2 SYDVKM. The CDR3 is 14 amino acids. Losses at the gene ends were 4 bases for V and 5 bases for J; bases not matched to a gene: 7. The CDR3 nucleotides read TGTGCCAGCAGTTCAGGGGGACCTGTATATGGCTACACCTTC. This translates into CASSSGGPVYGYTF.

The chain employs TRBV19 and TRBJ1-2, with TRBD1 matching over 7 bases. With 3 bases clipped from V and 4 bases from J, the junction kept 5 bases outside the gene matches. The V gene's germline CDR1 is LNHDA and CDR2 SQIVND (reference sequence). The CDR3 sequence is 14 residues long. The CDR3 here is CASSMRDRLYGYTF. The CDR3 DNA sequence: TGTGCCAGTAGTATGCGGGACAGACTCTATGGCTACACCTTC. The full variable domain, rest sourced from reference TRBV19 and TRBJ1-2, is DGGITQSPKYLFRKEGQNVTLSCEQNLNHDAMYWYRQDPGQGLRLIYYSQIVNDFQKGDIAEGYSVSREKKESFPLTVTSAQKNPTAFYLCASSMRDRLYGYTFGSGTRLTVV.